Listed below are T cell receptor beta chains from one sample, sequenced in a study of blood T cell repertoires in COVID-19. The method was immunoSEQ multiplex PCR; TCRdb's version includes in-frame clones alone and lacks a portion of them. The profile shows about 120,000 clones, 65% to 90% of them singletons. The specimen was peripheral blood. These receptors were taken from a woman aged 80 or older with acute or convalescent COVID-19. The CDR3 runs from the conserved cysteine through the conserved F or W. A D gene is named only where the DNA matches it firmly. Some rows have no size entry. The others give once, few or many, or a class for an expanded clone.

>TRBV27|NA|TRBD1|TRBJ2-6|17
CASSSGTGATGANVLTF
TGTGCCAGCAGCTCCGGGACAGGGGCGACTGGGGCCAACGTCCTGACTTTC
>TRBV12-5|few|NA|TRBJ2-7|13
CASGPDSSYEQYF
TGTGCTAGTGGCCCGGACAGCTCCTACGAGCAGTACTTC
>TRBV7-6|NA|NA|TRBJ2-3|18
CASSLAQSWVTSTDTQYF
TGTGCCAGCAGCTTAGCGCAGTCGTGGGTGACTAGCACAGATACGCAGTATTTT
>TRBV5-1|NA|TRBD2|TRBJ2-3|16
CASSLGGTSGVDTQYF
TGCGCCAGCAGCTTGGGGGGGACTAGCGGGGTTGATACGCAGTATTTT
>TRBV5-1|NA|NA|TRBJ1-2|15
CASSGSGAGPKGYTF
TGCGCCAGCAGCGGGTCAGGGGCCGGCCCTAAGGGCTACACCTTC
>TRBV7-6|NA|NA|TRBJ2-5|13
CASSSGSWETQYF
TGTGCCAGCAGCTCGGGGTCATGGGAGACCCAGTACTTC
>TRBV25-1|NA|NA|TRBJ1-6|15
CASSDDRKGESPLHF
TGTGCCAGCAGTGATGACCGCAAAGGGGAATCACCCCTCCACTTT
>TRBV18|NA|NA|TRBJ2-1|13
CASSLQGVNEQFF
TGTGCCAGCTCCCTACAGGGTGTCAATGAGCAGTTCTTC
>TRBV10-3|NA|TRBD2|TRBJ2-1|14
CAIRGLAGPNEQFF
TGTGCCATCAGGGGATTAGCGGGGCCGAATGAGCAGTTCTTC
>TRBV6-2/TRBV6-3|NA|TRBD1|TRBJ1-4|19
CASSYSTLLRQGEFEKLFF
TGTGCCAGCAGTTACTCGACCCTATTACGACAGGGGGAATTTGAAAAACTGTTTTTT
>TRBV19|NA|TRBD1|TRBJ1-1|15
CASSYGTGVNTEAFF
TGTGCCAGTAGTTACGGGACAGGGGTGAACACTGAAGCTTTCTTT
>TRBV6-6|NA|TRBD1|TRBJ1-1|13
CATSGQSNTEAFF
TGTGCCACCTCGGGACAGTCGAACACTGAAGCTTTCTTT
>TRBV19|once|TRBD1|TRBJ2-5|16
CASSVNRGRDAETQYF
TGTGCCAGTAGTGTAAACAGGGGTAGGGACGCAGAGACCCAGTACTTC
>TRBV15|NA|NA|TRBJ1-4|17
CATSRGLHREGNEKLFF
TGTGCCACCAGCAGAGGGTTACACAGGGAGGGTAATGAAAAACTGTTTTTT
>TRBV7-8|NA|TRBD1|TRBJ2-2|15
CASSFGTVDTGELFF
TGTGCCAGCAGCTTCGGGACAGTTGACACCGGGGAGCTGTTTTTT
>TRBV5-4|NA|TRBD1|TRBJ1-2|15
CASSPGDRANYGYTF
TGTGCCAGCAGCCCAGGGGACAGGGCTAACTATGGCTACACCTTC
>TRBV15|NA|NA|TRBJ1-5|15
CATSRDGQINQPQHF
TGTGCCACCAGCAGAGATGGGCAGATCAATCAGCCCCAGCATTTT
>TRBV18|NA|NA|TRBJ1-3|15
CASLASTGIGNTIYF
TGTGCCAGCTTAGCGTCAACAGGGATCGGAAACACCATATATTTT
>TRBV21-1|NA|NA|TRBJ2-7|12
CANGLASYEQYF
TGTGCCAACGGACTAGCGTCCTACGAGCAGTACTTC
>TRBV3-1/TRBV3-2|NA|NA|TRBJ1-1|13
CASRRGVNTEAFF
TGTGCCAGCAGACGGGGGGTTAACACTGAAGCTTTCTTT
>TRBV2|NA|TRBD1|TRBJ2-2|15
CASSESPRGQGELFF
TGTGCCAGCAGTGAAAGTCCCAGGGGGCAGGGGGAGCTGTTTTTT
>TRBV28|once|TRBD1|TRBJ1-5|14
CASSFGTGKQPQHF
TGTGCCAGCAGCTTCGGGACAGGGAAACAGCCCCAGCATTTT
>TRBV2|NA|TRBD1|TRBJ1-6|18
CASSTGTGGFSYNSPLHF
TGTGCCAGCTCGACCGGGACAGGGGGATTCTCCTATAATTCACCCCTCCACTTT
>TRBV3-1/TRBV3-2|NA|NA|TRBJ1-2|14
CASRQTGGNYGYTF
TGTGCCAGCAGGCAAACGGGGGGAAACTATGGCTACACCTTC